This record covers a single T cell receptor (beta chain). Antigen specificity is unknown. Germline CDR1 and CDR2: MNHEY and SVGAGI. The CDR3 extends over 14 amino acids. J was trimmed by 3 bases and V by 2 bases; bases with no gene match: 1. Isolated RNA was reverse transcribed in full, so expressed TCRB transcripts were sequenced. The data were produced by immunoSEQ multiplex PCR, yet TCRdb's version contains in-frame clones alone and is incomplete. The table lists 500,000 to 850,000 clones, over 12% of them singletons, with roughly 0.04% in the top ten. The entry originates in a study of beta chain features in type 1 diabetes. Whole-study context: Regarding age, gender and cell yields, patients proved similar to healthy donors.

Overall study findings and caveats: It was among patients, rather than healthy donors, that naive, central memory and Treg TCRB repertoires appeared more similar. In type 1 diabetes patients, VDJ junctions had fewer insertions; deletions at these junctions were more frequent. Whether TCRB rearrangement is influenced by HLA type was left unresolved in this analysis. In every one of the four CD4+ subsets, TCRB CDR3s were moderately but significantly shorter in Type 1 diabetes patients.

The material sequenced was naive CD4+ T cells from blood. The sequence came from a man aged 18 to 30 with type 1 diabetes. The chain recombines TRBV6-5 with TRBJ2-1, with TRBD1 matching 7 bases. CDR3 DNA: TGTGCCAGCAGTTACGCAGGGGGCTACAATGAGCAGTTCTTC. Translating it yields CASSYAGGYNEQFF.